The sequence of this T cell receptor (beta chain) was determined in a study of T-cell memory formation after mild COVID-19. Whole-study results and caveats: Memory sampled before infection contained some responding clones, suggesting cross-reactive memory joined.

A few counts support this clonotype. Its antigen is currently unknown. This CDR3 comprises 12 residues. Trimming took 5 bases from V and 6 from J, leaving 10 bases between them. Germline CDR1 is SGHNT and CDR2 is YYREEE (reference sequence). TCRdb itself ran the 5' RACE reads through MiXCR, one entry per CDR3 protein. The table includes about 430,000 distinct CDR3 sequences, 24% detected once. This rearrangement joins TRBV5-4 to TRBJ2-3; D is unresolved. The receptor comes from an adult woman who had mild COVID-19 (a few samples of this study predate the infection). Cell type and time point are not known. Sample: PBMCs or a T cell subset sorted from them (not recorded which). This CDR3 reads CASRSLADTQYF. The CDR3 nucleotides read TGTGCCAGCAGATCTCTCGCGGATACGCAGTATTTT.